This T cell receptor (beta chain) was retrieved from a study of blood T cell repertoires in COVID-19. Overall study: Specimens from acute and convalescent COVID-19 originated in the United States, Italy and Spain.

Individuals drawn from some 25 US areas were roughly 18 to 95 years old. Original data processing: Researchers report that nucleated cell counts were estimated from reference gene primer amplification. Sequencing used immunoSEQ multiplex PCR; TCRdb keeps in-frame clones, though not all of them. Clone size and the V and J calls come from that table; the DNA yielded D and trimming. The sample holds 350,000 to 450,000 clones, roughly 90% seen once. V was trimmed by 6 bases and J by 1 base, leaving 12 bases between them. CDR3 length: 14 amino acids. CDR1 is MNHEY and CDR2 is SVGAGI in the germline V gene.

Sequenced input: PBMCs or T cells enriched from blood (not recorded which). The chain joins TRBV6-5 to TRBJ2-5, with D unclear. The TCR sequence derives from a woman under 30 who had been exposed to COVID-19. CDR3 region: CASRRTVSQETQYF. In DNA form, the CDR3 reads TGTGCCAGCAGACGCACTGTTAGCCAAGAGACCCAGTACTTC.